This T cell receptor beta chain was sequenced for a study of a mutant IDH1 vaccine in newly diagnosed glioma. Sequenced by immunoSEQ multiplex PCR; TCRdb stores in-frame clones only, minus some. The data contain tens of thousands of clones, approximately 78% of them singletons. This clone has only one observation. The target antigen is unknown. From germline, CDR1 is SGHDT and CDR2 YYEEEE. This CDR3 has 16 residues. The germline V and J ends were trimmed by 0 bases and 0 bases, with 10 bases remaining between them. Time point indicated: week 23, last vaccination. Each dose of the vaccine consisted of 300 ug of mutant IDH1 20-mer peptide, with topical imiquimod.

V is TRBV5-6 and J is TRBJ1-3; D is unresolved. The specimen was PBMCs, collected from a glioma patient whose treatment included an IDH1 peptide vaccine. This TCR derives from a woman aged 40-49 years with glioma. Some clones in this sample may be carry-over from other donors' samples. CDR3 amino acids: CASSLGFQSSGNTIYF. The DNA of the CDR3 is TGTGCCAGCAGCTTGGGGTTCCAGAGCTCTGGAAACACCATATATTTT.